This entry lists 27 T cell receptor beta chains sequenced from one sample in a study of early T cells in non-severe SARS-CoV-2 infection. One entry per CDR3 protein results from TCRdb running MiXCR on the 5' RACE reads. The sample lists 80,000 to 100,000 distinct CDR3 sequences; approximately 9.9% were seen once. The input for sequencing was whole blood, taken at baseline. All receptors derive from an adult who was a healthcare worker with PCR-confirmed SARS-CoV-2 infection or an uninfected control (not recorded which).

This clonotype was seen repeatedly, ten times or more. Here the CDR3 DNA reads TGTGCCAGCAGACGTGACAGAGGGTCCTACGAGCAGTACTTC. It yields the protein CASRRDRGSYEQYF. This rearrangement joins TRBV6-2 or TRBV6-3 to TRBJ2-7; D is possibly TRBD1 or TRBD2 (5 bases each). The CDR3 has 14 residues. Germline-derived CDR1 and CDR2 are MNHEY and SVGEGT. V shed 6 bases and J shed 1 base, with 13 bases lying between them.

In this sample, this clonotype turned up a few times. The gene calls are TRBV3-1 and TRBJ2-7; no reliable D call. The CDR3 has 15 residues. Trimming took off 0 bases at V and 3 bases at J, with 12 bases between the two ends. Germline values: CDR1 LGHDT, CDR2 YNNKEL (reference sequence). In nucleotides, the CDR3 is TGTGCCAGCAGCCAAGATCAAATGGCAGGCTACGAGCAGTACTTC. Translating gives CASSQDQMAGYEQYF.

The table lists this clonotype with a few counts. The DNA of the CDR3 is TGCAGCGTTCTAGGGGAGTACAATGAGCAGTTCTTC. It codes for CSVLGEYNEQFF. J is TRBJ2-1 and V is TRBV29-1, with D tentatively TRBD1 or TRBD2 (5 bases each). Germline V CDR1 and CDR2: SQVTM, ANQGSEA. Deletions cut 5 bases from V and 4 bases from J, with 9 bases between. CDR3 length: 12 residues.

The chain's CDR3 is CASSAGLAGEFPQGEQYF. The CDR3 region has the DNA TGTGCCAGCAGCGCGGGACTAGCGGGAGAATTCCCCCAAGGCGAGCAGTACTTC. The J gene is TRBJ2-7, the V gene TRBV7-9, with TRBD2 matching over 14 bases. V lost 5 bases to trimming and J lost 6 bases; unmatched junction nucleotides: 15. This CDR3 region has 18 residues. Germline-derived CDR1 and CDR2 are SEHNR and FQNEAQ (reference sequence).

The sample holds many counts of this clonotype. CDR3 nucleotides: TGTGCCAGCAGCCTCCGCCGGGACAGGGGCTTTTATAATTCACCCCTCCACTTT. Amino acid sequence: CASSLRRDRGFYNSPLHF. This chain uses TRBV3-1 with TRBJ1-6, with 10 bases lining up with TRBD1. The CDR3 sequence is 18 residues long. CDR1 LGHDT and CDR2 YNNKEL come from the germline V gene (reference sequence). The J segment lost 4 bases and the V segment lost 4 bases, leaving 10 bases of the junction unmatched.

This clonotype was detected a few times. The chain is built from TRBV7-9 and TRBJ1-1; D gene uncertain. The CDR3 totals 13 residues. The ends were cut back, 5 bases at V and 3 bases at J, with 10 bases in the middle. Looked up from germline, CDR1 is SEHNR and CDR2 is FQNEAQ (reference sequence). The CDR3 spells CASSLGSDTEAFF. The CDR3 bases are TGTGCCAGCAGCCTCGGGTCGGACACTGAAGCTTTCTTT.

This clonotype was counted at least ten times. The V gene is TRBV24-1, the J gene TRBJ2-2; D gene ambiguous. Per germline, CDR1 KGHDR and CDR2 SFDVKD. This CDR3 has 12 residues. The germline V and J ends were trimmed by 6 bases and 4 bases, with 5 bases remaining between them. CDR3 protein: CATSIGTGELFF. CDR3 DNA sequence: TGTGCCACCAGTATCGGCACCGGGGAGCTGTTTTTT.

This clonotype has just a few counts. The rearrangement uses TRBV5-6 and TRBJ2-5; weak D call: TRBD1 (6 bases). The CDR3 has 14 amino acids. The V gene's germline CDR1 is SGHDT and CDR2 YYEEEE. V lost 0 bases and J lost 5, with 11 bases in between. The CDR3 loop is CASSLEQGRETQYF. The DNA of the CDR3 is TGTGCCAGCAGCTTGGAACAGGGACGCGAGACCCAGTACTTC.

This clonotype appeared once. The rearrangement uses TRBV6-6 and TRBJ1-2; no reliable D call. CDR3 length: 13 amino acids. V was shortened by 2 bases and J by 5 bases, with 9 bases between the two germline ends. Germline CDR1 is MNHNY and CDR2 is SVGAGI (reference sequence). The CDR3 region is CASSYRPFYGYTF. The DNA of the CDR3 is TGTGCCAGCAGTTACAGGCCTTTTTATGGCTACACCTTC.

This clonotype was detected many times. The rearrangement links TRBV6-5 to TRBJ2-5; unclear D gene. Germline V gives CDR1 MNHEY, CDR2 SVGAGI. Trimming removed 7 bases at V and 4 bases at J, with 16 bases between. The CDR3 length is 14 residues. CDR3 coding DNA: TGTGCCAGCAAATTAGACCGGGTATCAGAGACCCAGTACTTC. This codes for CASKLDRVSETQYF.

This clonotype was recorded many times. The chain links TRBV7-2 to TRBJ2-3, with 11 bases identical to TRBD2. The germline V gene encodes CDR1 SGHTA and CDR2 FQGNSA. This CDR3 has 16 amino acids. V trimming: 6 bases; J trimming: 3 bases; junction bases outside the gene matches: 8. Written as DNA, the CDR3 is TGTGCCAGCAGTAGAAGAGCTAGCGGGAGGACAGATACGCAGTATTTT. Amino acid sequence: CASSRRASGRTDTQYF.

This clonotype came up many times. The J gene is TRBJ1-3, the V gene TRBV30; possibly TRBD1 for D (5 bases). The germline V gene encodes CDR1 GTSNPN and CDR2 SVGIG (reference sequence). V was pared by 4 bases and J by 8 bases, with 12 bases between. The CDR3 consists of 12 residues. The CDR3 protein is CAWKRDEDTIYF. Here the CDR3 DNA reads TGTGCCTGGAAAAGGGACGAAGACACCATATATTTT.

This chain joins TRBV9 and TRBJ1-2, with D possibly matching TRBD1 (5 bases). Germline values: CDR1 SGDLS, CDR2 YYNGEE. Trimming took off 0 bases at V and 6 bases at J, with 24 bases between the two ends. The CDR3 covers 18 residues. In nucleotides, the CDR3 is TGTGCCAGCAGCGTAGTCAGGGACGGATATGACTCGGAAGATGGCTACACCTTC. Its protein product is CASSVVRDGYDSEDGYTF. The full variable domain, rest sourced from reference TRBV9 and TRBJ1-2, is DSGVTQTPKHLITATGQRVTLRCSPRSGDLSVYWYQQSLDQGLQFLIQYYNGEERAKGNILERFSAQQFPDLHSELNLSSLELGDSALYFCASSVVRDGYDSEDGYTFGSGTRLTVV.

CDR3 loop: CASSTRFRDRAFF. DNA of the CDR3: TGTGCCAGCAGCACCCGTTTCCGGGACAGAGCTTTCTTT. This chain connects TRBV21-1 to TRBJ1-1; whether TRBD1, the table's D call, matches the DNA was not checked. TRBV21-1 is reported as a pseudogene. CDR3 length: 13 residues.

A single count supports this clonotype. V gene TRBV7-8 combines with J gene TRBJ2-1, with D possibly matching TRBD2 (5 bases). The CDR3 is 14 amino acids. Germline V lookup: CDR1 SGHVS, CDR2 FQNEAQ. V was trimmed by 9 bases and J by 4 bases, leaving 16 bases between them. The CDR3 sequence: CASEELDFYNEQFF. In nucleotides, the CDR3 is TGTGCCAGTGAGGAGCTGGACTTTTACAATGAGCAGTTCTTC.

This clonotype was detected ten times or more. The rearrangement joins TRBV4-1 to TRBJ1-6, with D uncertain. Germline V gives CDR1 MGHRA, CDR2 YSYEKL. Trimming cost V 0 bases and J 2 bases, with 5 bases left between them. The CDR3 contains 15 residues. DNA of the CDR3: TGCGCCAGCAGCCAAGATCCGACCTATAATTCACCCCTCCACTTT. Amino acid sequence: CASSQDPTYNSPLHF.

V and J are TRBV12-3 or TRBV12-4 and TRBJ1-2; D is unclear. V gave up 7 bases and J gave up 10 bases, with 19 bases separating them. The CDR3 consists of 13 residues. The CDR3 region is CASTSTAAPNYTF. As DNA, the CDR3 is TGTGCCAGCACCTCAACGGCAGCTCCTAACTACACCTTC.

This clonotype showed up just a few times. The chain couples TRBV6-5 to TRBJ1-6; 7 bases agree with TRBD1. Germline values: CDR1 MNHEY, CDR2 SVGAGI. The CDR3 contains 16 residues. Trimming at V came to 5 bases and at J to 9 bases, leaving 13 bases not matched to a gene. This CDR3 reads CASSRDAGTVSSPLHF. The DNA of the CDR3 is TGTGCCAGCAGTAGAGACGCCGGGACAGTCAGTTCACCCCTCCACTTT.

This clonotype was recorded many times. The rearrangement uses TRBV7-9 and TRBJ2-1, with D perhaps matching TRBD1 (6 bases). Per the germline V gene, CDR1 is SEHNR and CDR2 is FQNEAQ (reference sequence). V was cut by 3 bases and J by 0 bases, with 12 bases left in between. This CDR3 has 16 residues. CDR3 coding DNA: TGTGCCAGCAGCTTGAGAGCGGACAGCTCCTACAATGAGCAGTTCTTC. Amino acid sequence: CASSLRADSSYNEQFF. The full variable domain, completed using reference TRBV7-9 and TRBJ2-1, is DTGVSQNPRHKITKRGQNVTFRCDPISEHNRLYWYRQTLGQGPEFLTYFQNEAQLEKSRLLSDRFSAERPKGSFSTLEIQRTEQGDSAMYLCASSLRADSSYNEQFFGPGTRLTVL.

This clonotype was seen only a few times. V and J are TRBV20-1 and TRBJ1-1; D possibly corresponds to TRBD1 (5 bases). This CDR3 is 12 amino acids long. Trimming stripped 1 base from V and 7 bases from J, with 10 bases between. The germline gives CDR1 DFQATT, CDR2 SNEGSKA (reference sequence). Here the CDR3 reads CSARVGEFEAFF. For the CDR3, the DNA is TGCAGTGCTAGAGTGGGGGAATTTGAAGCTTTCTTT.

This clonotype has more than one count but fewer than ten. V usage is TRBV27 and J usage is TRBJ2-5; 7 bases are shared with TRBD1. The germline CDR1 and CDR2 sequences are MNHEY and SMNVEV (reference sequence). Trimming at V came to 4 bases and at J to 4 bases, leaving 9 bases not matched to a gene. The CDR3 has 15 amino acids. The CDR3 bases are TGTGCCAGCAGTTATACAGGGGATGTAAGAGAGACCCAGTACTTC. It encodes CASSYTGDVRETQYF.

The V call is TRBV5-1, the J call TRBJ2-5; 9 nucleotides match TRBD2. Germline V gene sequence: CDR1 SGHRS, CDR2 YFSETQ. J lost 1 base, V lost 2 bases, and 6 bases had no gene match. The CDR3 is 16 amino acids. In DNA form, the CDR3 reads TGCGCCAGCAGCTTAAGTAGCGGGAGTTCCCAAGAGACCCAGTACTTC. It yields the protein CASSLSSGSSQETQYF.

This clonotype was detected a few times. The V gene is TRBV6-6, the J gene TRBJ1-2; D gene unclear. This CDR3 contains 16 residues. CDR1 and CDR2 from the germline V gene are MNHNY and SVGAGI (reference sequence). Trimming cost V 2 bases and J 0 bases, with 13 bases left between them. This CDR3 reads CASSYNFGAANYGYTF. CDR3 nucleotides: TGTGCCAGCAGTTACAACTTTGGTGCAGCTAACTATGGCTACACCTTC.

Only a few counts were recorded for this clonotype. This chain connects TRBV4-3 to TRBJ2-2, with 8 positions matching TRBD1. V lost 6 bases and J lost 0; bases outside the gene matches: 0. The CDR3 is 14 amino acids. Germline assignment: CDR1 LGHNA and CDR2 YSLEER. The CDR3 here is CASRDRANTGELFF. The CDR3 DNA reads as TGCGCCAGCAGGGACAGGGCGAACACCGGGGAGCTGTTTTTT.

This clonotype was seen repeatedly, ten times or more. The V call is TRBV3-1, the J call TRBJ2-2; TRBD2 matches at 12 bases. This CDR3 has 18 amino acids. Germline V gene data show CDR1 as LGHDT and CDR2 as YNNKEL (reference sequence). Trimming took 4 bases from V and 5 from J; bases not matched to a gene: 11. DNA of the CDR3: TGTGCCAGCAGCCGATTGACCGGACTAGCGGGGAGGACCGGGGAGCTGTTTTTT. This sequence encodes CASSRLTGLAGRTGELFF.

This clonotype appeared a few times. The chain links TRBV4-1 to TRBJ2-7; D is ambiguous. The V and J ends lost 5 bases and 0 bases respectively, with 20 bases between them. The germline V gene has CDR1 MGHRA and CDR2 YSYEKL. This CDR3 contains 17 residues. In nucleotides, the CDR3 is TGCGCCAGCAGCGAGCTTAACCTTGGGTTCAGCTCCTACGAGCAGTACTTC. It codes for CASSELNLGFSSYEQYF.

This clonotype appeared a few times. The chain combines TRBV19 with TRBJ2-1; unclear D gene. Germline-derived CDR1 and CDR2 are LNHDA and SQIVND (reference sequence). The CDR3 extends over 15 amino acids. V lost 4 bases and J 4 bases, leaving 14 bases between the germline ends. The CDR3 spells CASSTVLLGYNEQFF. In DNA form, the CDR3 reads TGTGCCAGTAGTACCGTCCTCCTGGGTTACAATGAGCAGTTCTTC.